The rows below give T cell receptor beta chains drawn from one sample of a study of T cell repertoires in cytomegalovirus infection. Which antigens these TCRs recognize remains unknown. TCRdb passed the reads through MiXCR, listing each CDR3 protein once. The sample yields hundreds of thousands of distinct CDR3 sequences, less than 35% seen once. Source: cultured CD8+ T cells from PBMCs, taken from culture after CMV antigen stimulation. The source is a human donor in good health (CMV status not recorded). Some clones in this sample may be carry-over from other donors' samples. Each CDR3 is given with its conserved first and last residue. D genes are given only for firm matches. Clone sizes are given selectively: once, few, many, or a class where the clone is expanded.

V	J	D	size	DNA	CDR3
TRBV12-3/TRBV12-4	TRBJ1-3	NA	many	TGTGCCAGCAGTTTTCTATTCCGGGACGCACGGAGAAACACCATATATTTT	CASSFLFRDARRNTIYF
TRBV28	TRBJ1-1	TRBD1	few	TGTGCCAGCAGTGTTTACAGGGGGACTGAAGCTTTCTTT	CASSVYRGTEAFF
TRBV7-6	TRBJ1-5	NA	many	TGTGCCAGCAGCTTAGCCGGGGGACGGCCCCAGCATTTT	CASSLAGGRPQHF
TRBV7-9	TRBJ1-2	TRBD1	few	TGTGCCAGCAGCTTAGGGGCAGGGGGCCGCTATGGCTACACCTTC	CASSLGAGGRYGYTF
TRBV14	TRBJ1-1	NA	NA	TGTGCCAGCAGCCCCTGGAGAGAAGGCACTGAAGCTTTCTTT	CASSPWREGTEAFF
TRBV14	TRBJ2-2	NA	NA	TGTGCCAGCAGCCAAGATCGGGGACGAACGGCCGGGGAGCTGTTTTTT	CASSQDRGRTAGELFF
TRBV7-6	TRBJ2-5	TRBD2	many	TGTGCCAGCAGCCAGGGTACAGCCCCTGGGGCTAGCGGAGGCCAAGAGACCCAGTACTTC	CASSQGTAPGASGGQETQYF
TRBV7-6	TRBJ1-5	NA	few	TGTGCCAGCAGCTTACTTCCGCGCGGGGATCAGCCCCAGCATTTT	CASSLLPRGDQPQHF
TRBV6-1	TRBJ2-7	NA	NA	TGTGCCAGCAGTGAGGGAAACCGAATCTACGAGCAGTACTTC	CASSEGNRIYEQYF
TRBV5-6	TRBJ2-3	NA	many	TGTGCCAGCAGCATAGCAGGGGCCAAGGCGCAGTATTTT	CASSIAGAKAQYF
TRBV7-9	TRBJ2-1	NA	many	TGTGCCAGCAGCTCAAGGCAGGGATCTAACAATGAGCAGTTCTTC	CASSSRQGSNNEQFF
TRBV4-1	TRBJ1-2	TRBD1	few	TGCGCCAGCAGCCAGCGGGACAGGGGGCGCAACTATGGCTACACCTTC	CASSQRDRGRNYGYTF
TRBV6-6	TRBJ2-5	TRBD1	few	TGTGCCAGCAGTTACCCTGGACAGGGGGCAGAGACCCAGTACTTC	CASSYPGQGAETQYF
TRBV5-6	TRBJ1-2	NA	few	TGTGCCAGCAGCTTGGAGTACTATGGCTACACCTTC	CASSLEYYGYTF
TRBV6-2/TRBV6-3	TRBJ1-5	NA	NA	TGTGCCAGCAGTTACGGAAGGGAGCCCCAGCATTTT	CASSYGREPQHF
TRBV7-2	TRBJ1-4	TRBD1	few	TGTGCCAGCAGCAGTCCGGGACAGGGTTTAGGAAAACTGTTTTTT	CASSSPGQGLGKLFF
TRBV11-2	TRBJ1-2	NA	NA	TGTGCCAGCAGCCGCGGGTCGTCCTATGAGGGCTACACCTTC	CASSRGSSYEGYTF
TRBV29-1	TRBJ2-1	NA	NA	TGCAGCGTTGACGCGCAGGGCCTAAACTACAATGAGCAGTTCTTC	CSVDAQGLNYNEQFF
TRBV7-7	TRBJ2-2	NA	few	TGTGCTAGCAGCTTACACAGGTTGAACACCGGGGAGCTGTTTTTT	CASSLHRLNTGELFF
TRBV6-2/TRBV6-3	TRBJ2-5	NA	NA	TGTGCCAGCATTAGGGGAGAGACCCAGTACTTC	CASIRGETQYF
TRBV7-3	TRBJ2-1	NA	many	TGTGCCAGCAGCCCCGACAGCTCCTACAATGAGCAGTTCTTC	CASSPDSSYNEQFF
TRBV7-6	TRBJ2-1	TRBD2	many	TGTGCCAGCAGCCCGCGCGGGGGGGCTCACAATGAGCAGTTCTTC	CASSPRGGAHNEQFF